The clone carrying this T cell receptor beta chain was counted many times. Antigen unknown. The CDR3 is 15 amino acids. Germline CDR1 is MNHEY and CDR2 is SVGEGT. Trimming took off 3 bases at V and 6 bases at J, with 18 bases between the two ends. This entry belongs to a study of T cells in Graves' hyperthyroidism and ophthalmopathy. Overall study findings and caveats: Ophthalmopathy was predicted by the model a median of about 6.7 months ahead of onset. A 13 V-J signature model discriminated ophthalmopathy versus stable hyperthyroidism.

Amplification targeted TCR beta CDR3 regions from RNA transcripts. TCR CDR3 underwent first-round RT-PCR with the HTBI primer set. TCRdb analysed the multiplex PCR reads with MiXCR anew, one entry per CDR3 protein. The sample comprises 530,000 or so distinct CDR3 sequences, just over 45% of which are singletons, and roughly 7.7% rests with the top ten. Aged 18 to 65, the patients had hyperthyroidism that was newly diagnosed and had lasted under 2 months. Exclusion of a patient resulted from uncontrolled infection, other autoimmune disease, pregnancy or lactation. The source is a woman aged 18-29 years with Graves' hyperthyroidism. The specimen sequenced was peripheral blood or thyroid tissue (not recorded which). The V call is TRBV6-2 or TRBV6-3, the J call TRBJ2-7; TRBD1 is a possible D gene (8 bases). The CDR3 is CASSYFERDRSEQYF. The CDR3 nucleotides are TGTGCCAGCAGTTATTTCGAGCGGGACAGGAGCGAGCAGTACTTC.